What follows are 7 T cell receptor beta chains derived from one specimen sequenced in a study of neoadjuvant nivolumab and ipilimumab in lung cancer (dated by TCRdb to 2018 to 2021). Library preparation used the immunoSEQ multiplex PCR assay. Entries here come from immuneACCESS through TCRdb and include only in-frame sequences with V and J called. Some clones fail to appear in such tables; in the studies checked, an unresolved V gene covers under half of the shortfall, and the cause of the remainder is unknown. The sample has roughly 49,000 clones on record, more than 85% of them singletons. Of the sample, approximately 3.5% falls within the top ten clones. Reading the label with the study, this specimen's time point is: pretherapy, before neoadjuvant immune checkpoint inhibitors. Sequencing used blood, obtained before neoadjuvant nivolumab, alone or with ipilimumab. The receptors derive from an adult with non-small cell lung cancer. Some clones in this sample may be carry-over from other donors' samples.

This chain connects TRBV5-1 to TRBJ2-3, with a weak D call TRBD1 (5 bases). Per the germline V gene, CDR1 is SGHRS and CDR2 is YFSETQ. The CDR3 is 15 amino acids. V was trimmed by 1 base and J by 4 bases, leaving 13 bases between them. CDR3 amino acids: CASSLSNIGADTQYF. The CDR3 coding sequence is TGCGCCAGCAGCTTGTCGAACATAGGGGCAGATACGCAGTATTTT. The full variable domain, its missing parts supplied by reference TRBV5-1 and TRBJ2-3, is KAGVTQTPRYLIKTRGQQVTLSCSPISGHRSVSWYQQTPGQGLQFLFEYFSETQRNKGNFPGRFSGRQFSNSRSEMNVSTLELGDSALYLCASSLSNIGADTQYFGPGTRLTVL.

This clone came up a few times. This chain joins TRBV5-4 and TRBJ2-7; D is unresolved. The CDR3 runs to 12 residues. The V end lost 1 base, the J end lost 5 bases, and 7 bases lay between the germline ends. Germline CDR1 SGHNT, CDR2 YYREEE (reference sequence). The CDR3 here is CASSLINNEQYF. For the CDR3, the DNA is TGTGCCAGCAGCTTGATCAACAACGAGCAGTACTTC.

The CDR3 DNA is TGCGCCAGCAGCTTCCCGCGGGATTACTACAATGAGCAGTTCTTC. This encodes CASSFPRDYYNEQFF. The chain joins TRBV5-1 to TRBJ2-1; D might be TRBD2 (6 bases). With 2 bases removed from V and 3 bases from J, the gap between germline ends came to 12 bases. This CDR3 has 15 residues. The germline V gene encodes CDR1 SGHRS and CDR2 YFSETQ.

The genes are TRBV19 and TRBJ2-3, with TRBD2 matching 15 bases. Trimming took 6 bases from V and 3 from J; bases not matched to a gene: 1. The CDR3 length is 15 residues. Germline-derived CDR1 and CDR2 are LNHDA and SQIVND (reference sequence). The CDR3 DNA follows: TGTGCCAGTAGGGGGACTAGCGGGAGGACAGATACGCAGTATTTT. Its protein is CASRGTSGRTDTQYF.

V gene TRBV27 combines with J gene TRBJ1-1, with D possibly being TRBD1 (5 bases). This CDR3 comprises 13 residues. Per the germline V gene, CDR1 is MNHEY and CDR2 is SMNVEV (reference sequence). V dropped 4 bases and J dropped 2 bases, with 8 bases sitting between them. DNA of the CDR3: TGTGCCAGCAGTTCGACAGCCAACACTGAAGCTTTCTTT. Its translation: CASSSTANTEAFF.

This chain links TRBV27 with TRBJ1-2; possibly TRBD1 for D (5 bases). V was trimmed by 4 bases and J by 8 bases, leaving 14 bases between them. Germline V CDR1 and CDR2: MNHEY, SMNVEV (reference sequence). CDR3 length equals 13 residues. The CDR3: CASSSLGARGYTF. In DNA form, the CDR3 reads TGTGCCAGCAGTTCCCTAGGGGCGAGGGGCTACACCTTC.

The chain joins TRBV5-1 to TRBJ2-5; D gene ambiguous. Germline V gene lookup returns CDR1 SGHRS and CDR2 YFSETQ. V was shortened by 5 bases and J by 5 bases, with 13 bases between the two germline ends. The CDR3 totals 13 residues. The CDR3 region has the DNA TGCGCCAGCAGAGTATGGGTTGGTGAGACCCAGTACTTC. Translating it yields CASRVWVGETQYF.